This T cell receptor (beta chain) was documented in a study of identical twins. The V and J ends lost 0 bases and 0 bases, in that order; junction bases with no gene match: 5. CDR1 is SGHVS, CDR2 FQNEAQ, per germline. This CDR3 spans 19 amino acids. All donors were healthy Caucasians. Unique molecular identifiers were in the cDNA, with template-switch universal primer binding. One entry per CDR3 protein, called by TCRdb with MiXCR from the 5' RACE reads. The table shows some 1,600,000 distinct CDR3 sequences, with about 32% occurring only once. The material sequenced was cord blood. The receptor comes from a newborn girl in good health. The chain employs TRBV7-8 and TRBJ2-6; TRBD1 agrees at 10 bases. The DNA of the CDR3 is TGTGCCAGCAGCTTAGCGCGCGGACAGGGGGGCTCTGGGGCCAACGTCCTGACTTTC. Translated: CASSLARGQGGSGANVLTF.